The subject of this entry is one T cell receptor (beta chain). This sample was included in a study of blood T cell repertoires in COVID-19. TCRdb keeps only in-frame clones here, not all; method: immunoSEQ multiplex PCR. This sample has 450,000 to 500,000 clones, with roughly 85% found just once. CDR1 and CDR2 from the germline V gene are LGHDT and YNNKEL (reference sequence). The CDR3 covers 14 residues. Trimming cost V 4 bases and J 5 bases, with 9 bases left between them. The receptor's source is a human donor in a cohort sampled during active COVID-19. Sequenced: peripheral blood. V gene TRBV3-1 (or the pseudogene TRBV3-2) combines with J gene TRBJ1-6, with D tentatively TRBD1 (5 bases). The chain's CDR3 is CASSLQGDNSPLHF. The CDR3 DNA reads TGTGCCAGCAGCCTCCAAGGGGATAATTCACCCCTCCACTTT.